The 13 T cell receptor beta chains listed next were all sequenced from one sample in a study of T-cell memory formation after mild COVID-19. TCRdb called the 5' RACE reads again in MiXCR, with one record for every CDR3 protein. The table shows under 550,000 distinct CDR3 sequences, with around a sixth occurring only once. The material sequenced was PBMCs or a T cell subset sorted from them (not recorded which). These receptors were obtained from an adult woman who had mild COVID-19 (a few samples of this study predate the infection). Cell type and time point are not known.

The rearrangement links TRBV10-2 to TRBJ2-2; unclear D gene. V was clipped by 7 bases and J by 6 bases, with 12 bases between them. The CDR3 length is 13 residues. The germline CDR1 and CDR2 sequences are WSHSY and SAAADI. As DNA, the CDR3 is TGCGCCAGCACATTGTCGAGCCCCGGGGAGCTGTTTTTT. Protein product: CASTLSSPGELFF.

The chain recombines TRBV7-8 with TRBJ2-7; 8 bases match TRBD1. V was pared by 2 bases and J by 6 bases, with 9 bases of the junction left unmatched. CDR1 SGHVS and CDR2 FQNEAQ come from the germline V gene. The CDR3 is 15 residues long. DNA of the CDR3: TGTGCCAGCAGCTTACCCCGACAGGGGAGAGGCGAGCAGTACTTC. Translating gives CASSLPRQGRGEQYF.

This clonotype was found a few times. The chain combines TRBV4-1 with TRBJ2-1, with unresolved D. This CDR3 comprises 15 residues. Trimming left V 2 bases short and J 2 bases short, with 10 bases between. Looked up from germline, CDR1 is MGHRA and CDR2 is YSYEKL. CDR3 nucleotide sequence: TGCGCCAGCAGCCAAAAGGCCCAAGCCTACAATGAGCAGTTCTTC. Its protein product is CASSQKAQAYNEQFF.

This clonotype was observed a handful of times. The chain uses TRBV5-1 and TRBJ2-1; 10 bases agree with TRBD1. From germline, CDR1 is SGHRS and CDR2 YFSETQ. The CDR3 is 15 residues long. V was clipped by 4 bases and J by 9 bases; unmatched bases: 10. CDR3 DNA: TGCGCCAGCAGCATGGACAGGGGGGCGGGAAGTGAGCAGTTCTTC. This encodes CASSMDRGAGSEQFF.

This clonotype was found a few times. The chain couples TRBV7-8 to TRBJ1-2; TRBD1 aligns across 8 bases. The germline gives CDR1 SGHVS, CDR2 FQNEAQ. Trimming cost V 2 bases and J 8 bases; bases outside gene matches: 7. The CDR3 runs to 14 residues. CDR3 DNA sequence: TGTGCCAGCAGCTTAAGTTGGACAGGGAAAGGCTACACCTTC. Translating it yields CASSLSWTGKGYTF.

In its sample, this clonotype was seen a few times. The V gene is TRBV5-1, the J gene TRBJ2-5; TRBD2 agrees at 7 bases. Germline V CDR1 and CDR2: SGHRS, YFSETQ. The V segment lost 0 bases and the J segment 4 bases; nucleotides outside the gene matches: 9. The CDR3 runs 16 residues. The CDR3 protein is CASSLAVSGGRETQYF. The CDR3 bases are TGCGCCAGCAGCTTGGCCGTTTCGGGGGGAAGAGAGACCCAGTACTTC. The whole variable domain, filled in from reference TRBV5-1 and TRBJ2-5, reads KAGVTQTPRYLIKTRGQQVTLSCSPISGHRSVSWYQQTPGQGLQFLFEYFSETQRNKGNFPGRFSGRQFSNSRSEMNVSTLELGDSALYLCASSLAVSGGRETQYFGPGTRLLVL.

In nucleotides, the CDR3 is TGCGCCAGCAGCTCCGGTGGAATAGACGGCTATAATTCACCCCTCCACTTT. Its translation is CASSSGGIDGYNSPLHF. V is TRBV5-1 and J is TRBJ1-6; D gene uncertain. V lost 3 bases to trimming and J lost 3 bases, with 16 bases between them. The CDR3 extends over 17 amino acids. Germline CDR1 and CDR2: SGHRS and YFSETQ. Filled out from reference TRBV5-1 and TRBJ1-6, the complete variable domain reads KAGVTQTPRYLIKTRGQQVTLSCSPISGHRSVSWYQQTPGQGLQFLFEYFSETQRNKGNFPGRFSGRQFSNSRSEMNVSTLELGDSALYLCASSSGGIDGYNSPLHFGNGTRLTVT.

This clonotype was observed a handful of times. CDR3 amino acids: CASSMGHLTEAFF. For the CDR3, the DNA is TGTGCCAGTAGTATGGGGCACCTCACTGAAGCTTTCTTT. The rearrangement uses TRBV19 and TRBJ1-1; weak D call: TRBD1 (5 bases). The CDR3 is 13 residues long. Germline V CDR1 and CDR2: LNHDA, SQIVND (reference sequence). V was shortened by 3 bases and J by 4 bases, with 9 bases between the two germline ends.

The genes are TRBV9 and TRBJ2-7; 7 bases match TRBD1. The V and J ends lost 2 bases and 1 base, in that order; junction bases with no gene match: 6. Germline CDR1 is SGDLS and CDR2 is YYNGEE. This CDR3 has 15 amino acids. The CDR3 region has the DNA TGTGCCAGCAGCGTCGGACAGGATCCTTCCTACGAGCAGTACTTC. As protein: CASSVGQDPSYEQYF.

This chain links TRBV4-1 with TRBJ2-5; 7 nucleotides match TRBD2. Germline V gives CDR1 MGHRA, CDR2 YSYEKL. The J segment lost 4 bases and the V segment lost 2 bases, leaving 4 bases of the junction unmatched. The CDR3 contains 14 residues. The CDR3 region has the DNA TGCGCCAGCAGCCAACCGGGGAGGGTAGAGACCCAGTACTTC. It codes for CASSQPGRVETQYF.

This clonotype showed up many times. This sequence joins TRBV5-1 and TRBJ2-1; TRBD1 agrees at 10 bases. The ends lost 3 bases at V and 6 bases at J; junction bases unmatched: 3. CDR3 length: 14 amino acids. Germline CDR1 reads SGHRS; CDR2 reads YFSETQ. The CDR3 is CASSYWDRGNEQFF. CDR3 DNA: TGCGCCAGCAGCTATTGGGACAGGGGCAATGAGCAGTTCTTC.

DNA for the CDR3: TGTGCCAGCAGTTCGAAGGGGGCAACTAATGAAAAACTGTTTTTT. Protein sequence: CASSSKGATNEKLFF. The chain combines TRBV6-5 with TRBJ1-4; D may be TRBD1 (6 bases). CDR1 and CDR2 from the germline V gene are MNHEY and SVGAGI. Trimming took off 4 bases at V and 0 bases at J, with 9 bases between the two ends. There are 15 residues in the CDR3.

The chain has TRBV11-2 and TRBJ2-3, with 7 positions matching TRBD2. V lost 1 base, J lost 5 bases, and 18 bases stayed unmatched. CDR1 is SGHAT, CDR2 FQNNGV, per germline. This CDR3 is built from 19 residues. The CDR3 nucleotides read TGTGCCAGCAGCTTAGTTTTTCGCCCCAGCGGGAAGGGTCAAGATACGCAGTATTTT. It specifies CASSLVFRPSGKGQDTQYF.